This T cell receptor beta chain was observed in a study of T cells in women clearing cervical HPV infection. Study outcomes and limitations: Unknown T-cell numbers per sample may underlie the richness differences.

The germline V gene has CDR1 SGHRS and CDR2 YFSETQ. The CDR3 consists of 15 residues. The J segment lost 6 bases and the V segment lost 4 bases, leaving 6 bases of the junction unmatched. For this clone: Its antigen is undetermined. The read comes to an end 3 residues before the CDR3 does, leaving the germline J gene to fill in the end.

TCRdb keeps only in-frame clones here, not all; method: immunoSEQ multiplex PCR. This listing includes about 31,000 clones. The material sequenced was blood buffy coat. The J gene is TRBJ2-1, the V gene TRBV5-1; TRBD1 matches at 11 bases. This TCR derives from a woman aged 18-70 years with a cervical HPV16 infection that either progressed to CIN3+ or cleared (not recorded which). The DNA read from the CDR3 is TGCGCCAGCAGCGCATCCGGGACAGGGGGCAATGAG. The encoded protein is CASSASGTGGNE. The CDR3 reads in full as CASSASGTGGNEQFF. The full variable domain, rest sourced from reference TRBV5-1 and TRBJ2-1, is KAGVTQTPRYLIKTRGQQVTLSCSPISGHRSVSWYQQTPGQGLQFLFEYFSETQRNKGNFPGRFSGRQFSNSRSEMNVSTLELGDSALYLCASSASGTGGNEQFFGPGTRLTVL.